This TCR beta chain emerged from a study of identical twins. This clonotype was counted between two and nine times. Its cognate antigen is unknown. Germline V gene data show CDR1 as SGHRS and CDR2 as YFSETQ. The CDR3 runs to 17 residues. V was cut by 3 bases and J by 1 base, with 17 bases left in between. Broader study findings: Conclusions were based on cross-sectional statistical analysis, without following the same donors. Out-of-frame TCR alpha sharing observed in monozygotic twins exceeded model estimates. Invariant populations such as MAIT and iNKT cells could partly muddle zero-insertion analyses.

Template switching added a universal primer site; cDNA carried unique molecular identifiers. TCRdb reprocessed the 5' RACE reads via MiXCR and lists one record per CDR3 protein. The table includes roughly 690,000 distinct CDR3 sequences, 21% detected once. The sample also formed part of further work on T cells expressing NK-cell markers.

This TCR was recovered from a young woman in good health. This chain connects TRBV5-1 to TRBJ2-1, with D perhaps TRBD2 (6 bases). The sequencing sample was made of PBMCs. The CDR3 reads CASSSRRDSLSYNEQFF. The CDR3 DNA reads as TGCGCCAGCAGCTCTCGGAGGGACTCCCTGTCCTACAATGAGCAGTTCTTC. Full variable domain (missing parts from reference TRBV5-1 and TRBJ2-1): KAGVTQTPRYLIKTRGQQVTLSCSPISGHRSVSWYQQTPGQGLQFLFEYFSETQRNKGNFPGRFSGRQFSNSRSEMNVSTLELGDSALYLCASSSRRDSLSYNEQFFGPGTRLTVL.